The next 12 T cell receptor beta chains were all read from a single sample in a study of T cell clonality in common variable immunodeficiency. General observations from the study: Reportedly, TCR beta sequences from common variable immunodeficiency showed fewer deletions and N-nucleotide insertions.

Their antigen targets remain unknown. The assay was immunoSEQ multiplex PCR, and TCRdb's table has in-frame clones only and misses some. This sample comprises under 25,000 clones, none seen once only. Sample: peripheral blood mononuclear cells. Receptors originate from a human donor with common variable immunodeficiency.

Remarks on this clone: The CDR3 is cut off 3 residues early in the read; its end comes from the germline J gene. The chain uses TRBV29-1 and TRBJ1-3; D is unclear. Looked up from germline, CDR1 is SQVTM and CDR2 is ANQGSEA. V was pared by 7 bases and J by 0 bases, with 4 bases between. The CDR3 sequence is 11 residues long. CDR3 amino acids: CSADSGNTIYF. The CDR3 bases that were read are TGCAGCGCAGACTCTGGAAACACC.

This clone has more than one count but fewer than ten. The read terminates 3 residues ahead of where the CDR3 ends, so the germline J gene completes it. V and J are TRBV18 and TRBJ1-6, with D perhaps matching TRBD1 (5 bases). The CDR3 has 18 residues. Germline assignment: CDR1 KGHSH and CDR2 LQKENI. V lost 3 bases, J lost 6 bases, and 21 bases lay in between. The CDR3 sequence is CASSPIGRGVSINSPLHF. CDR3 bases read: TGTGCCAGCTCACCTATCGGTCGGGGGGTCAGTATTAATTCACCC.

The sample holds a few counts of this clone. The CDR3 goes on 3 residues after the read ends, and that part is filled in from the germline J gene. V is TRBV7-9 and J is TRBJ2-7; D might be TRBD2 (5 bases). The CDR3 contains 14 residues. The V end lost 5 bases, the J end lost 3 bases, and 14 bases lay between the germline ends. CDR1 is SEHNR and CDR2 is FQNEAQ in the germline V gene (reference sequence). CDR3 DNA (partial): TGTGCCAGCAGCCCCCTCCAGAGGGTCTACGAG. Its translation is CASSPLQRVYE. The full CDR3 is CASSPLQRVYEQYF.

This clone came up many times. The read ends 3 residues shy of where the CDR3 ends; the end is completed using the germline J gene. The J gene is TRBJ2-2, the V gene TRBV29-1, with 7 bases fitting TRBD1. After removal of 6 bases from V and 0 bases from J, the junction contained 10 bases not matched to a gene. This CDR3 comprises 16 residues. Looked up from germline, CDR1 is SQVTM and CDR2 is ANQGSEA. Here the CDR3 reads CSVASNRGSNTGELFF. The sequenced part of the CDR3 DNA is TGCAGCGTCGCGAGCAACAGGGGCTCGAACACCGGGGAG.

This clone was picked up a small number of times. With the read ending 3 residues before the CDR3 end, the germline J gene is used to fill in that end. V is TRBV2 and J is TRBJ2-1; 7 bases line up with TRBD2. J was trimmed by 8 bases and V by 6 bases; bases with no gene match: 4. Germline CDR1 SNHLY, CDR2 FYNNEI. The CDR3 totals 12 residues. CDR3 DNA, as far as it was read: TGTGCCAGCAGACCAGGACTAGATGAG. Amino acids: CASRPGLDE. The entire CDR3 protein reads CASRPGLDEQFF.

In this sample, this clone turned up a few times. The DNA ends 3 residues before the CDR3 does, and the rest of the CDR3 is filled in from the germline J gene. The V gene is TRBV30, the J gene TRBJ1-1; 7 nucleotides agree with TRBD1. The junction had 9 bases not matched to a gene; V was cut back by 0 bases and J by 5 bases. In germline, CDR1 is GTSNPN, CDR2 SVGIG (reference sequence). There are 15 residues in the CDR3. CDR3 DNA (partial): TGTGCCTGGAGTGTCCTCGAGACAGGGCGGACTGAA. Protein product: CAWSVLETGRTE. The complete CDR3 sequence is CAWSVLETGRTEAFF.

This clone was picked up a small number of times. Read data end 3 residues before the CDR3 end; the end is taken from the germline J gene. The chain joins TRBV2 to TRBJ2-7, with D maybe TRBD2 (6 bases). V lost 6 bases to trimming and J lost 1 base, with 13 bases between them. The CDR3 runs 14 residues. Germline loops: CDR1 SNHLY, CDR2 FYNNEI. This CDR3 reads CASREFGGSYEQYF. Incomplete CDR3 DNA: TGTGCCAGCAGGGAGTTTGGAGGGTCCTACGAG.

This clone has at least ten counts. The DNA ends 3 residues before the CDR3 does, and the rest of the CDR3 is filled in from the germline J gene. The chain recombines TRBV6-2 or TRBV6-3 with TRBJ2-1; tentative D call: TRBD1 (6 bases). The CDR3 sequence is 15 residues long. Trimming removed 5 bases at V and 4 bases at J, with 15 bases between. The germline gives CDR1 MNHEY, CDR2 SVGEGT. CDR3 region: CASSPTPDRYNEQFF. The sequenced CDR3 bases are TGTGCCAGCAGTCCAACACCAGACAGGTACAATGAG.

A few counts support this clone. The observed sequence ends 3 residues before the CDR3 terminus, with the missing tail filled in from the germline J gene. The chain carries TRBV5-1 and TRBJ2-7; D is unresolved. Germline V gene data show CDR1 as SGHRS and CDR2 as YFSETQ. This CDR3 comprises 14 residues. Trimming took 3 bases from V and 6 from J, leaving 16 bases between them. The DNA read from the CDR3 is TGCGCCAGCAGCTCCGAACACCTAACGGGCGAG. Amino acids: CASSSEHLTGE. The complete CDR3 reads CASSSEHLTGEQYF.

This clone showed up just a few times. The read halts 3 residues ahead of the CDR3 end, with the missing end drawn from the germline J gene. The chain carries TRBV6-4 and TRBJ2-1; 10 nucleotides align to TRBD1. Germline assignment: CDR1 MRHNA and CDR2 SNTAGT. This CDR3 comprises 21 residues. The trim removed 0 bases at V and 3 bases at J, leaving 17 bases unmatched. The CDR3 bases that were read are TGTGCCAGCAGTGACTCGACAGGGGGCTTGTCTAGCCGATTTAACTACAATGAG. Amino acid sequence: CASSDSTGGLSSRFNYNE. The CDR3 reads in full as CASSDSTGGLSSRFNYNEQFF.

For this clone: The sequenced fragment ends 3 residues before the CDR3 boundary, so the rest is inferred from the germline J gene. V and J are TRBV5-5 and TRBJ1-1; D possibly corresponds to TRBD1 (5 bases). The V gene's germline CDR1 is SGHKS and CDR2 YYEKEE (reference sequence). The germline V and J ends were trimmed by 3 bases and 7 bases, with 13 bases remaining between them. The CDR3 totals 13 residues. Incomplete CDR3 DNA: TGTGCCAGCAGCTCATACAGGAGAATTGAA. Translating it yields CASSSYRRIE. In full, the CDR3 is CASSSYRRIEAFF.

This clone has just a few counts. The read terminates 3 residues before the CDR3 end, so the remaining end is supplied by the germline J gene. This chain joins TRBV7-2 and TRBJ1-1; D not resolved. Germline-derived CDR1 and CDR2 are SGHTA and FQGNSA. Trimming took 1 base from V and 1 from J, leaving 4 bases between them. This CDR3 spans 13 amino acids. The CDR3 DNA, read in part, is TGTGCCAGCAGCTTAGAAGGGAACACTGAA. Its translation is CASSLEGNTE. The whole CDR3 is CASSLEGNTEAFF.